Below, 23 T cell receptor beta chains from the same sample are listed, as sequenced in a study of shared clonotypes between healthy human individuals. Generated by immunoSEQ multiplex PCR, the TCRdb table keeps only in-frame clones and is missing some. Among 1,400,000 or so clones listed, 98% to 99% were seen once. The sequencing sample was made of naive CD4+ T cells sorted from blood. Documented subset: CD45RA+ positively selected. Every receptor here comes from a man aged 25-45 years in good health.

The sample holds one count of this clone. This sequence joins TRBV19 and TRBJ2-3; D could derive from TRBD1 or TRBD2 (6 bases each). The germline CDR1 and CDR2 sequences are LNHDA and SQIVND (reference sequence). The CDR3 has 18 amino acids. The V and J ends lost 5 bases and 6 bases respectively, with 27 bases between them. The CDR3: CASSLRGLSLLGYDTQYF. The CDR3 DNA reads as TGTGCCAGTAGTCTACGGGGGCTATCCCTACTGGGGTACGATACGCAGTATTTT. The full variable domain, in which reference TRBV19 and TRBJ2-3 provide the parts outside the CDR3, is DGGITQSPKYLFRKEGQNVTLSCEQNLNHDAMYWYRQDPGQGLRLIYYSQIVNDFQKGDIAEGYSVSREKKESFPLTVTSAQKNPTAFYLCASSLRGLSLLGYDTQYFGPGTRLTVL.

The rearrangement links TRBV14 to TRBJ2-3; D unclear. Trimming pared 6 bases from V and 0 bases from J, leaving 7 bases between. The CDR3 runs 13 residues. CDR1 is SGHDN and CDR2 is FVKESK in the germline V gene. CDR3 bases: TGTGCCAGCAGACGTTTGAGCACAGATACGCAGTATTTT. The encoded protein is CASRRLSTDTQYF.

A single count supports this clone. V is TRBV7-8 and J is TRBJ1-2; D ambiguous. The V end was cut by 5 bases, the J end by 13 bases, with 23 bases between. Germline V gene sequence: CDR1 SGHVS, CDR2 FQNEAQ. The CDR3 sequence is 14 residues long. This CDR3 reads CASSPTPQVLLGTF. The CDR3 DNA sequence: TGTGCCAGCAGCCCAACCCCACAAGTTTTGTTGGGCACCTTC. Variable domain in full (rest from reference TRBV7-8 and TRBJ1-2): GAGVSQSPRYKVAKRGQDVALRCDPISGHVSLFWYQQALGQGPEFLTYFQNEAQLDKSGLPSDRFFAERPEGSVSTLKIQRTQQEDSAVYLCASSPTPQVLLGTFGSGTRLTVV.

V gene TRBV6-5 combines with J gene TRBJ2-7; D is undetermined. Germline CDR1 MNHEY, CDR2 SVGAGI. V was cut by 9 bases and J by 2 bases, with 8 bases left in between. The CDR3 totals 11 residues. CDR3 sequence: CASWSTYEQYF. The CDR3 DNA is TGTGCCAGTTGGTCCACCTACGAGCAGTACTTC.

This clone has just one count. The J gene is TRBJ1-1, the V gene TRBV7-6, with D perhaps matching TRBD1 (6 bases). Trimming took 5 bases from V and 0 from J, leaving 16 bases between them. Germline-derived CDR1 and CDR2 are SGHVS and FNYEAQ. The CDR3 sequence is 16 residues long. The CDR3 region is CASSPHGQNMNTEAFF. CDR3 nucleotides: TGTGCCAGCAGCCCACACGGACAGAATATGAACACTGAAGCTTTCTTT.

V is TRBV2 and J is TRBJ1-1; D might be TRBD1 (5 bases). Deletions cut 7 bases from V and 0 bases from J, with 9 bases between. The V gene's germline CDR1 is SNHLY and CDR2 FYNNEI. This CDR3 comprises 13 residues. In DNA form, the CDR3 reads TGTGCCAGCACGACAGCGATGAACACTGAAGCTTTCTTT. It specifies CASTTAMNTEAFF.

The DNA of the CDR3 is TGTGCCAGCAGTCCAGGACAGGAGCACTATGGCTACACCTTC. It encodes CASSPGQEHYGYTF. The V and J genes are TRBV9 and TRBJ1-2; 7 nucleotides align to TRBD1. The J segment lost 3 bases and the V segment lost 5 bases, leaving 7 bases of the junction unmatched. Germline CDR1 SGDLS, CDR2 YYNGEE. CDR3 size: 14 residues.

V is TRBV4-2 and J is TRBJ2-7; D possibly corresponds to TRBD2 (6 bases). From germline, CDR1 is LGHNA and CDR2 YNFKEQ. This CDR3 has 21 residues. Trimming pared 1 base from V and 6 bases from J, leaving 34 bases between. This CDR3 reads CASSQGSGGLTGVVPVGEQYF. The CDR3 region has the DNA TGTGCCAGCAGCCAAGGTAGTGGGGGATTGACGGGAGTGGTCCCCGTGGGCGAGCAGTACTTC.

The V gene is TRBV6-6, the J gene TRBJ1-5; no definite D call. Trimming shortened V by 2 bases and J by 6 bases, and 2 bases separated the two germline ends. This CDR3 contains 11 residues. Germline assignment: CDR1 MNHNY and CDR2 SVGAGI (reference sequence). The DNA for the CDR3 is TGTGCCAGCAGTTACAGTCAGCCCCAGCATTTT. Translation gives CASSYSQPQHF.

The J gene is TRBJ2-3, the V gene TRBV4-1, with 10 nucleotides matching TRBD2. Germline V gives CDR1 MGHRA, CDR2 YSYEKL. V trimming: 0 bases; J trimming: 2 bases; junction bases outside the gene matches: 11. CDR3 length equals 19 residues. In nucleotides, the CDR3 is TGCGCCAGCAGCCAAGATCTCAAAGGACTAGCGGCTCTCACAGATACGCAGTATTTT. Protein: CASSQDLKGLAALTDTQYF.

The V gene is TRBV12-1, the J gene TRBJ2-7. TRBV12-1 is a pseudogene segment. The CDR3 covers 11 residues. CDR3 sequence: CASSADYEQYF. The CDR3 region has the DNA TGTGCCAGCAGCGCCGACTACGAGCAGTACTTC.

The chain joins TRBV7-6 to TRBJ2-7; D is perhaps TRBD1 (6 bases). V was trimmed by 0 bases and J by 0 bases, leaving 9 bases between them. This CDR3 is built from 15 residues. Germline V gene data show CDR1 as SGHVS and CDR2 as FNYEAQ. The CDR3 region has the DNA TGTGCCAGCAGCTTAGCGCAGGGGAACTCCTACGAGCAGTACTTC. It translates to CASSLAQGNSYEQYF.

The chain has TRBV9 and TRBJ2-2; 7 bases are a match to TRBD2. This CDR3 is built from 12 residues. With V trimmed by 3 bases and J by 13 bases, 6 bases remained unmatched. CDR1 is SGDLS, CDR2 YYNGEE, per germline. The chain's CDR3 is CASSGGLGWLFF. The CDR3 nucleotides read TGTGCCAGCAGCGGCGGACTAGGGTGGCTGTTTTTT.

The rearrangement uses TRBV27 and TRBJ2-3; the D gene could be TRBD1 or TRBD2 (5 bases each). Looked up from germline, CDR1 is MNHEY and CDR2 is SMNVEV (reference sequence). CDR3 length: 15 residues. V was cut by 6 bases and J by 2 bases, with 15 bases left in between. CDR3 residues: CASRPTSGTTDTQYF. CDR3 DNA: TGTGCCAGCAGACCAACGTCGGGGACCACAGATACGCAGTATTTT.

The rearrangement joins TRBV6-1 to TRBJ2-3, with no clear D. This CDR3 is 13 amino acids long. Trimming left V 4 bases short and J 6 bases short, with 11 bases between. Germline CDR1 MNHNS, CDR2 SASEGT. The DNA for the CDR3 is TGTGCCAGCAGTGCTACGACGTGGGATACGCAGTATTTT. Translation gives CASSATTWDTQYF.

This clone was detected once. This chain connects TRBV4-2 to TRBJ2-1; the D gene is possibly TRBD2 (6 bases). In germline, CDR1 is LGHNA, CDR2 YNFKEQ. This CDR3 has 17 residues. Trimming pared 0 bases from V and 10 bases from J, leaving 22 bases between. CDR3 nucleotides: TGTGCCAGCAGCCAAGATTTACGGGGGACTCCCAGGTGGGAGCAGTTCTTC. Protein product: CASSQDLRGTPRWEQFF.

The chain is built from TRBV27 and TRBJ2-7, with TRBD2 matching 7 bases. The CDR3 has 14 amino acids. Losses at the gene ends were 7 bases for V and 2 bases for J; bases not matched to a gene: 8. Germline CDR1 is MNHEY and CDR2 is SMNVEV (reference sequence). The CDR3 DNA reads TGTGCCAGCAAACCTGGGGGGGAAACCTACGAGCAGTACTTC. Translating it yields CASKPGGETYEQYF.

Concerning this clone itself: The same CDR3 is also encoded by other DNA sequences in this sample. The chain couples TRBV9 to TRBJ2-2; D may be TRBD1 (5 bases). The length of the CDR3 is 15 residues. Trimming stripped 4 bases from V and 2 bases from J, with 12 bases between. The germline gives CDR1 SGDLS, CDR2 YYNGEE. The CDR3 bases are TGTGCCAGCAGCCTAACAGGAACAAACACCGGGGAGCTGTTTTTT. It is translated as CASSLTGTNTGELFF.

The rearrangement joins TRBV29-1 to TRBJ1-2; possible D gene TRBD1, 6 bases. CDR3 length equals 11 residues. Germline V lookup: CDR1 SQVTM, CDR2 ANQGSEA. The V end lost 2 bases, the J end lost 8 bases, and 9 bases lay between the germline ends. DNA for the CDR3: TGCAGCGTTGAACAGGGGCCCGGCTACACCTTC. It encodes CSVEQGPGYTF.

V and J are TRBV9 and TRBJ1-5, with a possible D match to TRBD1 (6 bases). The CDR3 covers 14 residues. CDR1 is SGDLS, CDR2 YYNGEE, per germline. V lost 5 bases, J lost 7 bases, and 16 bases lay in between. CDR3 nucleotides: TGTGCCAGCAGTCAAACGGGGGGGGCACAGCCCCAGCATTTT. This encodes CASSQTGGAQPQHF.

This clone was picked up one time. The chain couples TRBV30 to TRBJ1-2; no firm D call. The CDR3 is 13 residues long. V lost 4 bases to trimming and J lost 4 bases, with 13 bases between them. Germline loops: CDR1 GTSNPN, CDR2 SVGIG (reference sequence). The CDR3 reads CAWTTLAGYGYTF. DNA for the CDR3: TGTGCCTGGACCACGCTGGCGGGCTATGGCTACACCTTC.

The chain combines TRBV11-2 with TRBJ1-2, with 7 bases matching TRBD1. Germline V gene sequence: CDR1 SGHAT, CDR2 FQNNGV. V lost 6 bases, J lost 10 bases, and 5 bases stayed unmatched. CDR3 length equals 11 residues. CDR3 DNA sequence: TGTGCCAGCAGTACCACAGGGGTCTACACCTTC. Translation: CASSTTGVYTF.

The chain employs TRBV15 and TRBJ1-3, with D possibly being TRBD1 (5 bases). The CDR3 runs 14 residues. Trimming removed 6 bases from V and 8 bases from J, with 17 bases in between. Germline V CDR1 and CDR2: LNHNV, YYDKDF (reference sequence). The CDR3 loop reads CATRPGPTVDTIYF. DNA for the CDR3: TGTGCCACCAGACCGGGACCGACTGTAGACACCATATATTTT.